The 19 T cell receptor beta chains given below trace back to one sample, sequenced in a study of shared clonotypes between healthy human individuals. The method was immunoSEQ multiplex PCR; TCRdb's version includes in-frame clones alone and lacks a portion of them. This sample has about 480,000 clones; 75% to 85% occur once, and the top ten carry over 10%. Material for sequencing was PBMCs. Receptor source: a woman between 35 and 50 years old in good health. Some clones in this sample may be carry-over from other donors' samples.

CDR3 in amino acids: CASSPGTGRVRNTEAFF. As DNA, the CDR3 is TGTGCCAGCAGCCCTGGGACAGGGAGGGTTCGGAACACTGAAGCTTTCTTT. This chain connects TRBV28 to TRBJ1-1, with 9 positions matching TRBD1. The germline CDR1 and CDR2 sequences are MDHEN and SYDVKM. V was clipped by 6 bases and J by 1 base; unmatched bases: 12. The CDR3 covers 17 residues.

The chain has TRBV5-1 and TRBJ2-7; 8 bases are a match to TRBD2. J lost 3 bases, V lost 5 bases, and 16 bases had no gene match. The germline V gene encodes CDR1 SGHRS and CDR2 YFSETQ. The CDR3 is 17 residues long. This chain's CDR3 is CASSYEPSGPLRYEQYF. The CDR3 DNA reads TGCGCCAGCAGTTATGAGCCTAGCGGGCCCCTTCGCTACGAGCAGTACTTC.

CDR3 nucleotides: TGTGCCAGCAGCCCTCGCCCGGGCCTGGCCGAGACCCAGTACTTC. It specifies CASSPRPGLAETQYF. The J gene is TRBJ2-5, the V gene TRBV5-6; D is unclear. This CDR3 comprises 15 residues. Germline V gene data show CDR1 as SGHDT and CDR2 as YYEEEE. V lost 4 bases to trimming and J lost 5 bases, with 18 bases between them.

This rearrangement joins TRBV5-5 to TRBJ1-5; D perhaps matches TRBD1 (6 bases). Trimming removed 0 bases from V and 5 bases from J, with 9 bases in between. The CDR3 has 14 amino acids. Per germline, CDR1 SGHKS and CDR2 YYEKEE (reference sequence). The CDR3 reads CASSLAGGHQPQHF. In DNA form, the CDR3 reads TGTGCCAGCAGCTTGGCCGGGGGCCATCAGCCCCAGCATTTT.

With regard to this clone: The same CDR3 can be traced to other DNA sequences in this sample. The genes are TRBV30 and TRBJ2-7; D not resolved. Germline CDR1 is GTSNPN and CDR2 is SVGIG (reference sequence). The CDR3 is 11 amino acids. V lost 1 base and J 3 bases, leaving 4 bases between the germline ends. The CDR3: CAWSGGYEQYF. As DNA, the CDR3 is TGTGCCTGGAGTGGTGGCTACGAGCAGTACTTC.

This clone was seen just once. The rearrangement joins TRBV28 to TRBJ1-5; TRBD1 aligns across 9 bases. The CDR3 spans 17 residues. CDR1 is MDHEN, CDR2 SYDVKM, per germline. The junction had 8 bases not matched to a gene; V was cut back by 5 bases and J by 0 bases. This chain's CDR3 is CASSPGTGFYSNQPQHF. The CDR3 DNA follows: TGTGCCAGCAGTCCCGGGACAGGGTTCTATAGCAATCAGCCCCAGCATTTT.

V gene TRBV19 combines with J gene TRBJ2-5; D gene ambiguous. Trimming took off 5 bases at V and 4 bases at J, with 11 bases between the two ends. There are 13 residues in the CDR3. CDR1 LNHDA and CDR2 SQIVND come from the germline V gene (reference sequence). In nucleotides, the CDR3 is TGTGCCAGTAGTGCCAGGAAGAGAGAGACCCAGTACTTC. Translated: CASSARKRETQYF.

A note on this clone: A read error may be the cause here, since a much bigger clone is one base away. Other nucleotide sequences from this sample produce the same CDR3. The rearrangement links TRBV2 to TRBJ2-1; 13 nucleotides line up with TRBD2. CDR3 size: 17 residues. CDR1 and CDR2 (germline): SNHLY, FYNNEI. The CDR3 nucleotides read TGCGCCAGCAGTCCGTGGACTAGCGGGAGCTCCTACAATGAGCAGTTCTTC. Amino acids: CASSPWTSGSSYNEQFF. The full variable domain, in which reference TRBV2 and TRBJ2-1 provide the parts outside the CDR3, is EPEVTQTPSHQVTQMGQEVILRCVPISNHLYFYWYRQILGQKVEFLVSFYNNEISEKSEIFDDQFSVERPDGSNFTLKIRSTKLEDSAMYFCASSPWTSGSSYNEQFFGPGTRLTVL.

This chain connects TRBV30 to TRBJ1-2, with D maybe TRBD1 (6 bases). The CDR3 is made up of 12 amino acids. Between the trimmed V and J ends, which lost 2 bases and 8 bases, there was a span of 12 bases. Germline CDR1 and CDR2: GTSNPN and SVGIG (reference sequence). In nucleotides, the CDR3 is TGTGCCTGGAGTCCAGGGGCGGGAGGCTACACCTTC. Its translation is CAWSPGAGGYTF.

The J gene is TRBJ2-3, the V gene TRBV5-1, with 7 bases lining up with TRBD2. The CDR3 is 14 amino acids. Trimming at V came to 5 bases and at J to 2 bases, leaving 5 bases not matched to a gene. Germline assignment: CDR1 SGHRS and CDR2 YFSETQ. DNA for the CDR3: TGCGCCAGCAGTCCAAGCGGGACCACAGATACGCAGTATTTT. Translated, it gives CASSPSGTTDTQYF.

This sequence joins TRBV19 and TRBJ2-3, with D tentatively TRBD1 (5 bases). This CDR3 has 14 amino acids. V lost 10 bases and J 4 bases, leaving 18 bases between the germline ends. Germline V lookup: CDR1 LNHDA, CDR2 SQIVND (reference sequence). The CDR3 sequence is CATRGRSRADTQYF. The CDR3, as DNA: TGTGCCACTAGGGGCAGGAGTCGGGCAGATACGCAGTATTTT.

V gene TRBV28 combines with J gene TRBJ2-4, with 9 bases identical to TRBD2. The V gene's germline CDR1 is MDHEN and CDR2 SYDVKM. The CDR3 runs 15 residues. The junction had 10 bases not matched to a gene; V was cut back by 5 bases and J by 8 bases. The CDR3 sequence: CASSPSGAGGYIQYF. In DNA, the CDR3 is TGTGCCAGCAGTCCCTCCGGGGCGGGAGGGTACATTCAGTACTTC.

The chain recombines TRBV5-6 with TRBJ2-7; D is possibly TRBD1 (6 bases). The CDR3 runs to 17 residues. Between the trimmed V and J ends, which lost 5 bases and 1 base, there was a span of 22 bases. CDR1 and CDR2 from the germline V gene are SGHDT and YYEEEE. Here the CDR3 reads CASSLSPWTASSYEQYF. The CDR3 coding sequence is TGTGCCAGCAGTCTATCGCCCTGGACAGCAAGTTCCTACGAGCAGTACTTC.

The V and J genes are TRBV4-2 and TRBJ2-1, with TRBD2 matching over 8 bases. Trimming took 1 base from V and 2 from J; bases not matched to a gene: 4. CDR3 length: 16 amino acids. Germline V CDR1 and CDR2: LGHNA, YNFKEQ. CDR3 protein: CASSQVREEPYNEQFF. Written as DNA, the CDR3 is TGTGCCAGCAGCCAAGTGCGGGAGGAACCCTACAATGAGCAGTTCTTC.

The chain has TRBV4-3 and TRBJ2-1, with 8 bases aligning to TRBD2. The CDR3 covers 16 residues. Trimming took 3 bases from V and 0 from J; bases not matched to a gene: 4. CDR1 LGHNA and CDR2 YSLEER come from the germline V gene. The CDR3 coding sequence is TGCGCCAGCAGCCAGAAGAGCGGGAGCTCCTACAATGAGCAGTTCTTC. Its translation: CASSQKSGSSYNEQFF.

The chain couples TRBV29-1 to TRBJ2-5; 7 bases line up with TRBD2. CDR3 length: 12 residues. Germline CDR1 reads SQVTM; CDR2 reads ANQGSEA. V lost 4 bases to trimming and J lost 11 bases; unmatched junction nucleotides: 10. CDR3 DNA sequence: TGCAGCGTTGCGACGGGGACTAAAGAGCAGTACTTC. Residues: CSVATGTKEQYF.

This rearrangement joins TRBV9 to TRBJ1-1; possibly TRBD1 for D (6 bases). CDR3 length equals 15 residues. Germline CDR1 and CDR2: SGDLS and YYNGEE. V was shortened by 1 base and J by 1 base, with 11 bases between the two germline ends. CDR3 coding DNA: TGTGCCAGCAGCGTAAGTTTACAGGGGAACACTGAAGCTTTCTTT. Translated, it gives CASSVSLQGNTEAFF.

The chain combines TRBV5-1 with TRBJ1-5; D remains ambiguous. V was cut by 2 bases and J by 7 bases, with 10 bases left in between. CDR3 size: 13 residues. Germline values: CDR1 SGHRS, CDR2 YFSETQ. This CDR3 is CASSFETGQPQHF. The CDR3 DNA reads TGCGCCAGCAGCTTCGAGACGGGGCAGCCCCAGCATTTT.

The rearrangement links TRBV10-2 to TRBJ2-5; D not resolved. The germline CDR1 and CDR2 sequences are WSHSY and SAAADI. The ends were cut back, 6 bases at V and 0 bases at J, with 11 bases in the middle. The CDR3 has 14 residues. The CDR3 bases are TGCGCCAGCAGGCCGAATGCGGACCAAGAGACCCAGTACTTC. Amino acids: CASRPNADQETQYF.